This is a list of T cell receptor beta chains from one sample in a study of blood T cells in healthy people across ages. TCRdb re-called the 5' RACE reads with MiXCR, one entry per CDR3 protein. The sample shows 700,000 to 950,000 distinct CDR3 sequences, roughly 44% of them seen only once. The sequencing input was blood. The receptors shown here come from a woman in her sixties or seventies in good health. The CDR3 runs from the conserved cysteine through the conserved F or W. The order of the fields is CDR3 length, J gene, V gene, CDR3 protein.

cdr3_length: 14; j_call: TRBJ2-7; v_call: TRBV2; cdr3_aa: CASTDGAYSYEQYF
cdr3_length: 13; j_call: -; v_call: TRBV20-1; cdr3_aa: CSAWAISYNEQYF
cdr3_length: 16; j_call: TRBJ1-2; v_call: TRBV7-9; cdr3_aa: CASSLNNAASSYGYTF
cdr3_length: 13; j_call: TRBJ1-6; v_call: TRBV6-5; cdr3_aa: CASTEGGNSPLHF
cdr3_length: 14; j_call: TRBJ2-3; v_call: TRBV12-3/TRBV12-4; cdr3_aa: CASTYSTSTFTQYF
cdr3_length: 14; j_call: TRBJ2-7; v_call: TRBV7-8; cdr3_aa: CASSLDRAGNEQYF
cdr3_length: 17; j_call: TRBJ1-5; v_call: TRBV7-2; cdr3_aa: CASSLGTGGSGNQPQHF
cdr3_length: 14; j_call: TRBJ2-5; v_call: TRBV9; cdr3_aa: CASSVEDQRETQYF
cdr3_length: 16; j_call: TRBJ2-3; v_call: TRBV7-8; cdr3_aa: CASSLQGEVRRHTQYF
cdr3_length: 16; j_call: TRBJ1-2; v_call: TRBV10-3; cdr3_aa: CAISESGGDWGYGYTF
cdr3_length: 14; j_call: TRBJ2-1; v_call: TRBV24-1; cdr3_aa: CATSGAGEYNEQFF
cdr3_length: 16; j_call: TRBJ2-3; v_call: TRBV12-3/TRBV12-4; cdr3_aa: CASSPRAGTSTDTRYF
cdr3_length: 13; j_call: TRBJ2-5; v_call: TRBV30; cdr3_aa: CAWMFGGAETQYF
cdr3_length: 14; j_call: TRBJ2-3; v_call: TRBV7-6; cdr3_aa: CASSLSPAAGTQYF
cdr3_length: 16; j_call: TRBJ2-7; v_call: TRBV20-1; cdr3_aa: CSARGTSGRAFDEQYF
cdr3_length: 13; j_call: TRBJ1-1; v_call: TRBV20-1; cdr3_aa: CSARWGGDTEAFF
cdr3_length: 15; j_call: TRBJ2-7; v_call: TRBV3-1; cdr3_aa: CASSRSKGAFYEQYF
cdr3_length: 14; j_call: TRBJ1-1; v_call: TRBV13; cdr3_aa: CASSLGVLNTEAFF
cdr3_length: 15; j_call: TRBJ2-1; v_call: TRBV9; cdr3_aa: CASSVGTSGRNEQFF
cdr3_length: 15; j_call: TRBJ2-5; v_call: TRBV4-2; cdr3_aa: CASSPGPDRGETQYF
cdr3_length: 15; j_call: TRBJ2-7; v_call: TRBV20-1; cdr3_aa: CSARVGGKSPYEQYF
cdr3_length: 18; j_call: TRBJ2-4; v_call: TRBV11-2; cdr3_aa: CASSFTSQLPGGKNIQYF
cdr3_length: 18; j_call: TRBJ2-1; v_call: TRBV10-3; cdr3_aa: CAISESGTSGNSYNEQFF
cdr3_length: 14; j_call: TRBJ2-7; v_call: TRBV10-2; cdr3_aa: CASSVPDRGYEQYF
cdr3_length: 13; j_call: TRBJ2-1; v_call: TRBV6-6; cdr3_aa: CASSYGRDNEQFF
cdr3_length: 12; j_call: TRBJ1-2; v_call: TRBV6-2/TRBV6-3; cdr3_aa: CASTTDYYGYTF